This T cell receptor beta chain is from a study of T-cell reconstitution after alpha-beta-depleted transplantation in children. Whole-study results and caveats: About two months after transplant, alpha-beta T cells reportedly came from several hundred expanded graft clones. After one year, T-cell counts and TCRbeta diversity mostly came from new T cells.

A TCRbeta library incorporating unique molecular identifiers was prepared. TCRdb re-analysed the PCR reads in MiXCR, keeping a single row per CDR3 protein. The sample yields around 100,000 distinct CDR3 sequences, approximately 6% seen once. Germline-derived CDR1 and CDR2 are MRHNA and SNTAGT. The CDR3 totals 14 residues. Trimming left V 4 bases short and J 5 bases short, with 12 bases between. This clonotype was counted ten times or more. Its specificity is unknown. Material: PBMCs, mostly from graft donor cells, obtained 60 days after TCRalphabeta/CD19-depleted stem cell transplant. The TCR comes from a female patient aged 2 to 10 who had a stem cell transplant for Fanconi anemia, so the T cells may come from the graft donor. The genes are TRBV6-4 and TRBJ2-1, with D tentatively TRBD2 (5 bases). Here the CDR3 reads CASSGGLFHNEQFF. CDR3 DNA: TGTGCCAGCAGTGGAGGACTTTTTCACAATGAGCAGTTCTTC.